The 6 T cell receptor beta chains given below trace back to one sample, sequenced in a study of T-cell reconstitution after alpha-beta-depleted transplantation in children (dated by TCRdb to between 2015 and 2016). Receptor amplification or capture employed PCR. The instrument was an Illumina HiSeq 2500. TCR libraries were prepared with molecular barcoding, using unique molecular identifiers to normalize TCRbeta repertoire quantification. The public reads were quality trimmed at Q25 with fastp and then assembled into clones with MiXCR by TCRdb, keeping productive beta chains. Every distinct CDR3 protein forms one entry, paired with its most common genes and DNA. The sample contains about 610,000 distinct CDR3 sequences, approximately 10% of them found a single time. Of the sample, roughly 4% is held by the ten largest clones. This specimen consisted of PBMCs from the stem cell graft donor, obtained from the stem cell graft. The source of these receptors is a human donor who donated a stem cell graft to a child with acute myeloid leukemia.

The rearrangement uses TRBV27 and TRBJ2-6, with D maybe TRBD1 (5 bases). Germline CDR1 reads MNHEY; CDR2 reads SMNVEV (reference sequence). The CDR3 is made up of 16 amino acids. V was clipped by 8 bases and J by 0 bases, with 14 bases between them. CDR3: CASSRQTTSGANVLTF. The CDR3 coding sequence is TGTGCCAGCTCTAGACAGACGACCTCTGGGGCCAACGTCCTGACTTTC.

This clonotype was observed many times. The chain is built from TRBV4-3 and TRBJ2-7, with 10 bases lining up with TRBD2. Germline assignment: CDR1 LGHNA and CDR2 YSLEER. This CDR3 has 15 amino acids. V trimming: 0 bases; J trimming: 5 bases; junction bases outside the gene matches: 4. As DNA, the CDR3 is TGCGCCAGCAGCCAAGATTGGCTAGCGGGAGACGAGCAGTACTTC. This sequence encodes CASSQDWLAGDEQYF.

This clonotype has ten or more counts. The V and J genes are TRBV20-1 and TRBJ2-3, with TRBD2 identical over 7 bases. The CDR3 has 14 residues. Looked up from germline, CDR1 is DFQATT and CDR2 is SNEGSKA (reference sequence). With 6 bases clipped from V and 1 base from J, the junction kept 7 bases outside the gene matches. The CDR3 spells CSADLREGTDTQYF. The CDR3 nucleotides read TGCAGTGCCGACCTCCGGGAGGGCACAGATACGCAGTATTTT.

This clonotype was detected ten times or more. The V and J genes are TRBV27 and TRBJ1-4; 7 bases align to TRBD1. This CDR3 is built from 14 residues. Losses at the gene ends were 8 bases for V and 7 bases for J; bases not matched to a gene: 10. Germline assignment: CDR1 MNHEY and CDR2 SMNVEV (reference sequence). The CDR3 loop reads CASRRQGGGEKLFF. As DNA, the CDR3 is TGTGCCAGCCGGCGACAGGGCGGTGGTGAAAAACTGTTTTTT.

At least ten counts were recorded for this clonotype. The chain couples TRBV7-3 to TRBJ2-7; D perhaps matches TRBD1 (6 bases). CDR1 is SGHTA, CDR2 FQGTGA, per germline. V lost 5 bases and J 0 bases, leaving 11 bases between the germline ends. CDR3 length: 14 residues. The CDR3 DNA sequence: TGTGCCAGCAGCCCTAACAGGGCCTCCTACGAGCAGTACTTC. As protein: CASSPNRASYEQYF.

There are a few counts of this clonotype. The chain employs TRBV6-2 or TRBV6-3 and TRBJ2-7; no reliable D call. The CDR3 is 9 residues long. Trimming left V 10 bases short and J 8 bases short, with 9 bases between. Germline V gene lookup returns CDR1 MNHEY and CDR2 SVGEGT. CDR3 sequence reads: CATLWQQYF. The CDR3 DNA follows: TGTGCCACCCTTTGGCAGCAGTACTTC.